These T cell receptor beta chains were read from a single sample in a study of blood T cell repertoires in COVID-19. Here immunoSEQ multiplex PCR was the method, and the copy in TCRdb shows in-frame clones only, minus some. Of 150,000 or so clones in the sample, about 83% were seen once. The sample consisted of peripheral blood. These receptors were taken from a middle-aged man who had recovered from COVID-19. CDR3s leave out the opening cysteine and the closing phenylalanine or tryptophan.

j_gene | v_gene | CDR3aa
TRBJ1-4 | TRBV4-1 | ASSQLNSMNEKLF
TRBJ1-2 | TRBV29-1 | SVEFSRNYGYT
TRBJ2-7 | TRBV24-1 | ATSDSSGDKRYEQY
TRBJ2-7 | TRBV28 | ASTRRGTYEQY
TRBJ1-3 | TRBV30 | AWSRDSSSGNTIY
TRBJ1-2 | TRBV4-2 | ASSQEGGGAAGYT
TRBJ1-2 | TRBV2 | ASSAGNNYGYT
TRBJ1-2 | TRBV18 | ASSLEPGPRMFYGYT
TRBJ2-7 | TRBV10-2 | ASSRRREDYEQY
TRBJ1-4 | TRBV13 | ASSFGSGEPEREKLF
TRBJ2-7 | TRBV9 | ASSVDGTGGYEQY
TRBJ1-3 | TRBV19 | ASSPTTGTYSGNTIY
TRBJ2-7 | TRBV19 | ASSAQGATYEQY
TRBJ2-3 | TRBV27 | ASSQQGVTDTQY
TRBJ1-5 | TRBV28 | ASSFGTYNNQPQH
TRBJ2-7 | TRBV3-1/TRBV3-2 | ASSQDTPGLAGSTYEQY
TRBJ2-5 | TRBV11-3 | ASSLMGQGQETQY
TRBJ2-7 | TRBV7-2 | ASSVTSGTVGYEQY
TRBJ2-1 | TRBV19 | ASSTILASPYNEQF
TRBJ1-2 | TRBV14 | ASSQQPGQGVLEGYT
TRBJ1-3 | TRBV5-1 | ASSPGTGGNTIY
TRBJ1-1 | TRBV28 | ASITPGQGYTEAF
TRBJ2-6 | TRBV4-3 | ASSQDLRASGANVLT
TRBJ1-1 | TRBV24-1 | ATTSGTGNTEAF
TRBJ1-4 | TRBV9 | ASSYRGIGEKLF
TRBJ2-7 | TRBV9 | ASSVGPSSYEQY
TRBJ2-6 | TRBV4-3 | ASSQSNFRANVLT
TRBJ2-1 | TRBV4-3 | ASSQEGLAGDYNEQF
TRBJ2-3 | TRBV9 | ASSKWGLAGGFTDTQY
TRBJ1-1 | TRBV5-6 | ASSWNRGLEAF
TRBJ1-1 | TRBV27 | ATGRRNTEAF
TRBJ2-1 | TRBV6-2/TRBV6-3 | ASSRQGRSV
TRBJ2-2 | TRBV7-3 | ASIQSPNTGELF
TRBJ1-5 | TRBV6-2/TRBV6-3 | ASSYGDRKNQPQH
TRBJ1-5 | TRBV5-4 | ASSMDRLNQPQH
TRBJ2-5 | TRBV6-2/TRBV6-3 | ASSYASRGQETQY
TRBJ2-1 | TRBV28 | AISYGRGYEQF
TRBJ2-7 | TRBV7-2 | ASSPRQASYEQY
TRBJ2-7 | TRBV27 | ASVGGSDKIYEQY